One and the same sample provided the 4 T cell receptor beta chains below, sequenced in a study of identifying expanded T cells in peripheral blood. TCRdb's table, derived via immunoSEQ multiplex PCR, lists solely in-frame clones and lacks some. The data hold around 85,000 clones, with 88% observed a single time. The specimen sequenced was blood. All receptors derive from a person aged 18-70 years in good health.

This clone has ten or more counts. The CDR3 region has the DNA TGTGCCAGCAGCATCTGGACAGGGGACTATGGCTACACCTTC. Translation: CASSIWTGDYGYTF. The chain joins TRBV5-6 to TRBJ1-2, with 9 bases identical to TRBD1. The germline gives CDR1 SGHDT, CDR2 YYEEEE. V lost 4 bases to trimming and J lost 3 bases; unmatched junction nucleotides: 4. The CDR3 runs 14 residues.

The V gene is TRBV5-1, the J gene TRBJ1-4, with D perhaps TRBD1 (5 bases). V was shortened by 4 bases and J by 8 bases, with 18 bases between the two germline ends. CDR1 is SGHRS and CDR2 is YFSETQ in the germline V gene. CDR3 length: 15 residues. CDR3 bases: TGCGCCAGCAGCCCCGGGACCCCAGTAGGGGAAAAACTGTTTTTT. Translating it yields CASSPGTPVGEKLFF.

The DNA of the CDR3 is TGTGCCAGCTCACCAGAGGGTTCCCCACGGGCTTTCTTT. Translating gives CASSPEGSPRAFF. The chain couples TRBV18 to TRBJ1-1; D call uncertain. Germline assignment: CDR1 KGHSH and CDR2 LQKENI. CDR3 length: 13 residues. The V gene lost 2 bases and the J gene lost 11 bases, with 15 bases spanning the gap.

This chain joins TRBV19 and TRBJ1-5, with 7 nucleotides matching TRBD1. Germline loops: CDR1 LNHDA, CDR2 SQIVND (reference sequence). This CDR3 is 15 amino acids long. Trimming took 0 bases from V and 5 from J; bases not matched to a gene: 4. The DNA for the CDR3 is TGTGCCAGTAGTATAGACATAGACAGGGATCAGCCCCAGCATTTT. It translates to CASSIDIDRDQPQHF.